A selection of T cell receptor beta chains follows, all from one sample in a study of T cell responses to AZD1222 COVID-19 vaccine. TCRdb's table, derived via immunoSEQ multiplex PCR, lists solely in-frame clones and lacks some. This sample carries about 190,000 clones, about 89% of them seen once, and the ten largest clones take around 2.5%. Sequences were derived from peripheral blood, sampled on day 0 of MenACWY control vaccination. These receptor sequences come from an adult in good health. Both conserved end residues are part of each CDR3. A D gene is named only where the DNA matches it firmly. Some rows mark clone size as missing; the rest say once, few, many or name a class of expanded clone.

TGTGCCAGCAGTTACGTGGCGGGGGGACGGGGGACCCAGTACTTC	CASSYVAGGRGTQYF	15	TRBV6-5	TRBD2	.	TRBJ2-5
TGCGCCAGCAGCTTGGAGGGACAGGGGGCGCGAGGCTACACCTTC	CASSLEGQGARGYTF	15	TRBV5-1	TRBD1	once	TRBJ1-2
TGTGCCAGCAGTTTAGGACAGGCGGTCCAAGAGACCCAGTACTTC	CASSLGQAVQETQYF	15	TRBV6-5	TRBD1	.	TRBJ2-5
TGTGCCAGCAGTGACGGGGACAGCGATACCACCGGGGAGCTGTTTTTT	CASSDGDSDTTGELFF	16	TRBV6-4	TRBD1	.	TRBJ2-2
TGTGCCAGCAGGTCGGGACAGGGAACCTACGAGCAGTACTTC	CASRSGQGTYEQYF	14	TRBV6-5	TRBD1	few	TRBJ2-7
TGCAGCATCGGACAGGCTGGTATCGGGGGCAATGAGCAGTTCTTC	CSIGQAGIGGNEQFF	15	TRBV29-1	.	.	TRBJ2-1
TGTGCGAATCAGGGGTCCTACGAGCAGTACTTC	CANQGSYEQYF	11	TRBV2	.	.	TRBJ2-7
TGTGCCAGCAGTTACGGGGACAGTAATTCACCCCTCCACTTT	CASSYGDSNSPLHF	14	TRBV6-2/TRBV6-3	TRBD1	.	TRBJ1-6
TGTGCCAGCAGTTACAGGACTAGCGGGGCCTTTTCCTACGAGCAGTACTTC	CASSYRTSGAFSYEQYF	17	TRBV6-2/TRBV6-3	TRBD2	.	TRBJ2-7
TGTGCCAGTAGTGGGGTGGTGGAGGGCAATGAGCAGTTCTTC	CASSGVVEGNEQFF	14	TRBV19	.	.	TRBJ2-1
TGTGCCAGCAGGGCGGACAGGGCCAGGGATGGCTACACCTTC	CASRADRARDGYTF	14	TRBV28	TRBD1	.	TRBJ1-2
TGTGCCAGCACCCAAAACGCTGAAGCTTTCTTT	CASTQNAEAFF	11	TRBV28	.	few	TRBJ1-1
TGTGCCAGTAGTCTAGCGGGAGCCCTCTCCTACAATGAGCAGTTCTTC	CASSLAGALSYNEQFF	16	TRBV19	TRBD2	.	TRBJ2-1
TGTGCCACCAGTGACCCAGACAGGGGAGCCAACTATGGCTACACCTTC	CATSDPDRGANYGYTF	16	TRBV24-1	TRBD1	once	TRBJ1-2
TGTGCCAGCAGCGCCCGTAGCTCCTATAATTCACCCCTCCACTTT	CASSARSSYNSPLHF	15	TRBV7-9	.	.	TRBJ1-6
TGTGCCAGCAGCCCTACCCGGGTGAACACTGAAGCTTTCTTT	CASSPTRVNTEAFF	14	TRBV7-2	.	few	TRBJ1-1
TGTGCCATCAGTAAGGGGGACTTTGAAAAACTGTTTTTT	CAISKGDFEKLFF	13	TRBV10-3	.	.	TRBJ1-4
TGTGCCAGCAGCTTAGAGGCGGGTGGGTTCTCTGGGGCCAACGTCCTGACTTTC	CASSLEAGGFSGANVLTF	18	TRBV11-2	.	.	TRBJ2-6
TGTGCCCTAAAAAGGACAGGGGTACCAGATACGCAGTATTTT	CALKRTGVPDTQYF	14	TRBV5-4	TRBD1	.	TRBJ2-3
TGTGCCAGCAGCCAAGAGGAAATAGCGGGAAGGGACGAGCAGTACTTC	CASSQEEIAGRDEQYF	16	TRBV3-1/TRBV3-2	TRBD2	once	TRBJ2-7
TGTGCCAGCCAGAACGAGGGGAGGAGGTACGAGCAGTACTTC	CASQNEGRRYEQYF	14	TRBV6-5	.	once	TRBJ2-7
TGTGCCAGCAGGTCCCACGGGGGCTGGGACAATGAGCAGTTCTTC	CASRSHGGWDNEQFF	15	TRBV28	.	few	TRBJ2-1
TGTGCCAGCAGCTCCGGACAGGGGGCATATGAAAAACTGTTTTTT	CASSSGQGAYEKLFF	15	TRBV5-8	TRBD1	.	TRBJ1-4
TGTGCCAGCAGTCCACCGGGACAGACTAATGAAAAACTGTTTTTT	CASSPPGQTNEKLFF	15	TRBV28	TRBD1	once	TRBJ1-4
TGTGCCAGCAGTGACGGACGGACTCAGAACACTGAAGCTTTCTTT	CASSDGRTQNTEAFF	15	TRBV2	.	.	TRBJ1-1
TGCAGCGTTAACACCGGGACTAGCTACAATGAGCAGTTCTTC	CSVNTGTSYNEQFF	14	TRBV29-1	TRBD2	.	TRBJ2-1
TGTGCCAGCAGCTTGGGGACCTATGGCTACACCTTC	CASSLGTYGYTF	12	TRBV7-2	.	.	TRBJ1-2
TGTGCCAGCATCGCAGGGGGCGAAGCTTTCTTT	CASIAGGEAFF	11	TRBV12-3/TRBV12-4	TRBD1	.	TRBJ1-1
TGTGCCAGCAGCCTGGACAGGTTCTTTATCGAGCAGTACTTC	CASSLDRFFIEQYF	14	TRBV28	TRBD1	.	TRBJ2-7
TGTGCCAGCAGGTACAGTAACTATGGCTACACCTTC	CASRYSNYGYTF	12	TRBV28	.	.	TRBJ1-2
TGTGCCAGCAGTGCATCCGGGACAGGGTCGTACCCCCTCCACTTT	CASSASGTGSYPLHF	15	TRBV28	TRBD1	.	TRBJ1-6
TGCGCCAGCAGCCAAGGGCAGGGGACGAACACCGGGGAGCTGTTTTTT	CASSQGQGTNTGELFF	16	TRBV4-1	.	.	TRBJ2-2
TGTGCCAGTAGGGAGACAGGGGCGTCGCGGTCCTACACTGAAGCTTTCTTT	CASRETGASRSYTEAFF	17	TRBV19	TRBD1	.	TRBJ1-1
TGCGCCAGCAGCTCCCGACGGGCCGACTATGGCTACACCTTC	CASSSRRADYGYTF	14	TRBV5-1	.	.	TRBJ1-2
TGTGCCAGCATGCGTCAGAGTGGGACCCAGTACTTC	CASMRQSGTQYF	12	TRBV27	.	.	TRBJ2-5